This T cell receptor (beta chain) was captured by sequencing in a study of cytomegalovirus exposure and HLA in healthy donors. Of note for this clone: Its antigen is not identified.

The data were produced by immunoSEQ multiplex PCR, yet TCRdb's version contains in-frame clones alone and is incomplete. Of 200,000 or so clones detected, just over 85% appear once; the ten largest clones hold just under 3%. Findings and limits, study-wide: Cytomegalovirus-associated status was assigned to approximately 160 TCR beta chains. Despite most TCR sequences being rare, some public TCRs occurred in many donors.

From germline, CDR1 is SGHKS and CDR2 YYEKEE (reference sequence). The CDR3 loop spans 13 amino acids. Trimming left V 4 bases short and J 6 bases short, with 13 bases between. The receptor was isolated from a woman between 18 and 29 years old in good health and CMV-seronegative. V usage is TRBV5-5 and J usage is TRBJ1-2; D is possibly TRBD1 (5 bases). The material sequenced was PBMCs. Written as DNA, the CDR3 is TGTGCCAGCAGCCTTAAGACAGACCATGGCTACACCTTC. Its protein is CASSLKTDHGYTF. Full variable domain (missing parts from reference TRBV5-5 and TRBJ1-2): DAGVTQSPTHLIKTRGQQVTLRCSPISGHKSVSWYQQVLGQGPQFIFQYYEKEERGRGNFPDRFSARQFPNYSSELNVNALLLGDSALYLCASSLKTDHGYTFGSGTRLTVV.